This TCR beta chain derives from a study of cytomegalovirus exposure and HLA in healthy donors. Looking at the study overall: There were about 85 million unique TCRs (from HLA-typed donors) in an early data release.

In the case of this clone: Antigen specificity is unknown.

PCR used 60 Vbeta primers and 13 Jbeta primers. Clones were read by immunoSEQ multiplex PCR, and TCRdb kept only the in-frame ones, dropping some. The sample records fewer than 90,000 clones, about 80% being singletons. General study results and limits: Most TCRs appeared rarely, but some public TCRs recurred in many donors. The study designated about 160 TCR beta chains cytomegalovirus-associated. Reported findings show TCR beta sequences accurately forecast HLA-A and HLA-B alleles in most subjects.

Sequencing input: PBMCs. The TCR originated in a young man in good health and CMV-seropositive.

In DNA form, the CDR3 reads TGTGCCAGCAGTTTAGGCGGAGGTGACACCGAAAAACTGTTTTTT. Protein sequence: CASSLGGGDTEKLFF. The rearrangement uses TRBV28 and TRBJ1-4; D is uncertain. Trimming removed 2 bases from V and 8 bases from J, with 15 bases in between. The CDR3 has 15 amino acids. Looked up from germline, CDR1 is MDHEN and CDR2 is SYDVKM.